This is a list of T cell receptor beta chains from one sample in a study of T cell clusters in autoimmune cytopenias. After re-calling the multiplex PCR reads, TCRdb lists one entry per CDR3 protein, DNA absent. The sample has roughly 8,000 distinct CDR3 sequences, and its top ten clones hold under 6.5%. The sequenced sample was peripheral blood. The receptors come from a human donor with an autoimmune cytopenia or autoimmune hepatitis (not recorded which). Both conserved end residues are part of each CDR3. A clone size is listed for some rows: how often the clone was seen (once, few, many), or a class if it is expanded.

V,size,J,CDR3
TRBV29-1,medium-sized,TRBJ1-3,CSVGTGGSYGNTIYF
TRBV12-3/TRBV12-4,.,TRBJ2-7,CASSLKGSYEQYF
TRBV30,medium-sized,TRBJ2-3,CAWKVAAANTQYF
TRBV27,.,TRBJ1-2,CASSFTGEVGGYTF
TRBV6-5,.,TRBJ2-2,CASSFDRVGTGELFF
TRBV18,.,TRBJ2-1,CASSKGESYNEQFF
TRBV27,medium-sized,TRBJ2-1,CATLYRDYWFF
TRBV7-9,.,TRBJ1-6,CASSLGTGLGDSPLHF
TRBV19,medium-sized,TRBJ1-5,CASRNRARNQPQHF
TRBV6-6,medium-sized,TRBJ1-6,CASLSGGNSPLHF
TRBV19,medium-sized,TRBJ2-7,CASSRDGYEQYF
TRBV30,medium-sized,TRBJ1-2,CAWSYATGNYGYTF
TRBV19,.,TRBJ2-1,CATDSGGPPNEQFF
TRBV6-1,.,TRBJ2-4,CASSEYSGGSGPKNIQYF
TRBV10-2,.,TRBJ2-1,CASALPGGLGANEQFF
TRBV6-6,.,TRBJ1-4,CASSIPARATNEKLFF
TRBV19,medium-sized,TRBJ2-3,CASSESSGGFADTQYF
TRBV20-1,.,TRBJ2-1,CSARKPRGDGEQFF
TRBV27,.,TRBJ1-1,CASSLQGGGGTEAFF
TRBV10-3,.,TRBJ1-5,CAISESQGEMPQHF
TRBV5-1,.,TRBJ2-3,CASSRTAERDTQYF
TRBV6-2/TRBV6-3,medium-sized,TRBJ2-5,CASRWGGEETQYF
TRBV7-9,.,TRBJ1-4,CASSLSWVGQLFF
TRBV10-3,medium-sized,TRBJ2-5,CAISEEGAQETQYF
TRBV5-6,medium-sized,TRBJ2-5,CASSLRGGRKETQYF
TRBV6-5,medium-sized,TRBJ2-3,CASSYRGDGTDTQYF
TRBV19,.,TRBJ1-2,CASNPLRQGYDYTF
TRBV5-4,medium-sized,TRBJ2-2,CASSLVGGRNTGELFF
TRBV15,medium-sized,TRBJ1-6,CATSRTDLAPLHF